The 6 T cell receptor beta chains below were found in one sample sequenced in a study of blood T cell repertoires in COVID-19. Method: immunoSEQ multiplex PCR; TCRdb's copy keeps in-frame clones and lacks some. The sample shows some 190,000 clones, 65% to 85% of them seen only once. Sequencing was done on a sample of PBMCs or T cells enriched from blood (not recorded which). The receptors were gathered from a woman in her 30s who had recovered from COVID-19.

This clone was seen a few times. The chain employs TRBV10-3 and TRBJ1-2; the D is unclear. Germline-derived CDR1 and CDR2 are ENHRY and SYGVKD. The CDR3 is 14 amino acids. V was trimmed by 4 bases and J by 7 bases, leaving 16 bases between them. The CDR3 region has the DNA TGTGCCATCAGTGGTAAAGAGGGTAACGGTGGCTACACCTTC. Protein: CAISGKEGNGGYTF.

The CDR3 region is CASSLTRSSWEKLFF. For the CDR3, the DNA is TGTGCCAGCAGTTTGACTAGGAGCAGTTGGGAAAAACTGTTTTTT. The rearrangement joins TRBV27 to TRBJ1-4; D gene ambiguous. The V end lost 3 bases, the J end lost 8 bases, and 16 bases lay between the germline ends. The CDR3 runs to 15 residues. CDR1 is MNHEY, CDR2 SMNVEV, per germline (reference sequence).

The chain combines TRBV7-2 with TRBJ2-2, with 9 bases matching TRBD1. V dropped 1 base and J dropped 7; count of bases not matched to a gene: 1. The CDR3 covers 14 residues. Germline CDR1 is SGHTA and CDR2 is FQGNSA. In nucleotides, the CDR3 is TGTGCCAGCAGCTTAGGACAGGGGGTCGGGGAGCTGTTTTTT. It specifies CASSLGQGVGELFF.

This CDR3 is CASSVGRDSYEQYF. The DNA of the CDR3 is TGTGCCAGCAGCGTAGGCAGGGACTCCTACGAGCAGTACTTC. V gene TRBV5-6 combines with J gene TRBJ2-7; TRBD1 might be the D (5 bases). The germline V gene has CDR1 SGHDT and CDR2 YYEEEE. The CDR3 sequence is 14 residues long. Trimming shortened V by 4 bases and J by 0 bases, and 11 bases separated the two germline ends.

This rearrangement joins TRBV11-3 to TRBJ2-5; TRBD1 might be the D (6 bases). The V end lost 5 bases, the J end lost 1 base, and 11 bases lay between the germline ends. There are 14 residues in the CDR3. The germline CDR1 and CDR2 sequences are SGHNT and YENEEA. CDR3: CASSKGVAQETQYF. The CDR3 DNA follows: TGTGCCAGCAGCAAGGGGGTTGCCCAAGAGACCCAGTACTTC.

V gene TRBV28 combines with J gene TRBJ2-4; 8 bases map to TRBD1. The CDR3 loop spans 17 amino acids. Germline CDR1 is MDHEN and CDR2 is SYDVKM. With 2 bases clipped from V and 1 base from J, the junction kept 7 bases outside the gene matches. CDR3: CASSLSRGRTAKNIQYF. CDR3 bases: TGTGCCAGCAGTTTAAGCAGGGGGCGGACGGCCAAAAACATTCAGTACTTC.